These 16 T cell receptor beta chains came from one sample sequenced in a study of T cell clonotyping in hematopoietic cell transplantation. Assay used: immunoSEQ multiplex PCR; TCRdb lists only in-frame clones, some missing. The table includes fewer than 45,000 clones, 80% to 90% detected once. Sequenced material: peripheral blood mononuclear cells. The receptors were sampled from a middle-aged woman in good health. Some clones in this sample may be carry-over from other donors' samples.

The gene calls are TRBV5-1 and TRBJ1-1; D not certain. This CDR3 spans 13 amino acids. V lost 0 bases and J lost 4, with 7 bases in between. Germline CDR1 is SGHRS and CDR2 is YFSETQ. The CDR3 sequence is CASSLEVGTEAFF. The CDR3 nucleotides read TGCGCCAGCAGCTTGGAAGTTGGCACTGAAGCTTTCTTT. The full variable domain, in which reference TRBV5-1 and TRBJ1-1 provide the parts outside the CDR3, is KAGVTQTPRYLIKTRGQQVTLSCSPISGHRSVSWYQQTPGQGLQFLFEYFSETQRNKGNFPGRFSGRQFSNSRSEMNVSTLELGDSALYLCASSLEVGTEAFFGQGTRLTVV.

This clone is a singleton in its sample. This chain links TRBV7-9 with TRBJ1-2, with 12 bases fitting TRBD1. CDR3 length: 13 residues. The V gene's germline CDR1 is SEHNR and CDR2 FQNEAQ (reference sequence). Germline trimming cut 4 bases from V and 8 bases from J; bases unmatched to any gene: 2. Here the CDR3 reads CASSWGQGAGYTF. Written as DNA, the CDR3 is TGTGCCAGCAGCTGGGGACAGGGGGCCGGCTACACCTTC. The full variable domain, with the rest looked up from reference TRBV7-9 and TRBJ1-2, is DTGVSQNPRHKITKRGQNVTFRCDPISEHNRLYWYRQTLGQGPEFLTYFQNEAQLEKSRLLSDRFSAERPKGSFSTLEIQRTEQGDSAMYLCASSWGQGAGYTFGSGTRLTVV.

CDR3 nucleotides: TGTGCCAGCAAGTCTAGCAATCAGCCCCAGCATTTT. Translating it yields CASKSSNQPQHF. The V and J genes are TRBV28 and TRBJ1-5, with D hard to call. The CDR3 spans 12 residues. The germline V gene has CDR1 MDHEN and CDR2 SYDVKM. Trimming stripped 7 bases from V and 0 bases from J, with 4 bases between.

The chain combines TRBV25-1 with TRBJ2-6, with D hard to call. CDR3 length: 14 residues. Trimming took off 7 bases at V and 2 bases at J, with 9 bases between the two ends. Looked up from germline, CDR1 is MGHDK and CDR2 is SYGVNS. Written as DNA, the CDR3 is TGTGCCAGCACCGACGGCACTGGGGCCAACGTCCTGACTTTC. This sequence encodes CASTDGTGANVLTF.

The gene calls are TRBV6-1 and TRBJ2-2; D unclear. Germline V CDR1 and CDR2: MNHNS, SASEGT. This CDR3 has 12 residues. Trimming removed 8 bases from V and 4 bases from J, with 8 bases in between. CDR3 in DNA: TGTGCCAGCTTAAGTGGCACCGGGGAGCTGTTTTTT. Amino acid sequence: CASLSGTGELFF.

The chain joins TRBV7-2 to TRBJ1-2; a possible D gene is TRBD1 (5 bases). Trimming shortened V by 5 bases and J by 8 bases, and 18 bases separated the two germline ends. There are 14 residues in the CDR3. Germline CDR1 and CDR2: SGHTA and FQGNSA. The CDR3 is CASSRGDGVRGYTF. CDR3 DNA sequence: TGTGCCAGCAGCCGGGGGGACGGGGTGCGGGGCTACACCTTC.

This clone showed up just once. The chain carries TRBV30 and TRBJ1-3; D might be TRBD1 (5 bases). The ends were cut back, 3 bases at V and 5 bases at J, with 23 bases in the middle. CDR1 is GTSNPN and CDR2 is SVGIG in the germline V gene (reference sequence). The CDR3 spans 17 residues. DNA of the CDR3: TGTGCCTGGAGCCCCCCCATCGGAGGGGCGGATAGAAACACCATATATTTT. This gives the protein CAWSPPIGGADRNTIYF.

This chain joins TRBV28 and TRBJ1-4; D not certain. CDR3 size: 15 residues. The V gene's germline CDR1 is MDHEN and CDR2 SYDVKM. The germline V and J ends were trimmed by 3 bases and 7 bases, with 15 bases remaining between them. CDR3 coding DNA: TGTGCCAGCAGTTTGGCCGGAGGTTCCAGTGAAAAACTGTTTTTT. Protein: CASSLAGGSSEKLFF.

This rearrangement joins TRBV5-8 to TRBJ2-7; 9 bases map to TRBD2. The trim removed 2 bases at V and 1 base at J, leaving 13 bases unmatched. Germline CDR1 SGHTS, CDR2 YDEGEE. The CDR3 consists of 18 residues. The DNA of the CDR3 is TGTGCCAGCAGCTTACTAGGTAGCGGGAGAGGTAGTTCCTACGAGCAGTACTTC. It codes for CASSLLGSGRGSSYEQYF.

The J gene is TRBJ2-2, the V gene TRBV19, with a weak D call TRBD1 (6 bases). V dropped 5 bases and J dropped 5 bases, with 9 bases sitting between them. The germline CDR1 and CDR2 sequences are LNHDA and SQIVND (reference sequence). This CDR3 has 13 amino acids. CDR3 protein: CASSRQGTGELFF. In DNA, the CDR3 is TGTGCCAGTAGTCGTCAGGGGACCGGGGAGCTGTTTTTT.

This clone has only one observation. This sequence joins TRBV4-3 and TRBJ2-3; 12 bases align to TRBD2. Per germline, CDR1 LGHNA and CDR2 YSLEER. V was pared by 1 base and J by 3 bases, with 8 bases of the junction left unmatched. There are 18 residues in the CDR3. The CDR3 region has the DNA TGCGCCAGCAGCCAAGGTCACGTGACTAGCGGGAGAACAGATACGCAGTATTTT. Its protein product is CASSQGHVTSGRTDTQYF.

The chain couples TRBV5-1 to TRBJ2-5; TRBD1 agrees at 7 bases. The CDR3 has 14 amino acids. Germline-derived CDR1 and CDR2 are SGHRS and YFSETQ. Trimming at V came to 0 bases and at J to 5 bases, leaving 4 bases not matched to a gene. The DNA of the CDR3 is TGCGCCAGCAGCTTGGGACAGGGCCCGGAGACCCAGTACTTC. Encoded protein: CASSLGQGPETQYF.

This clone was found once. The chain has TRBV5-4 and TRBJ2-3; D is ambiguous. Looked up from germline, CDR1 is SGHNT and CDR2 is YYREEE (reference sequence). Trimming took 0 bases from V and 6 from J, leaving 17 bases between them. The CDR3 covers 16 residues. The DNA for the CDR3 is TGTGCCAGCAGCTTGGGACGGGCCCGAGGTGGGGATACGCAGTATTTT. It yields the protein CASSLGRARGGDTQYF.

The CDR3 sequence is CASSVRQDYTF. CDR3 coding DNA: TGTGCCAGTAGTGTTCGACAGGACTACACCTTC. V usage is TRBV19 and J usage is TRBJ1-2; D possibly corresponds to TRBD1 (6 bases). Germline assignment: CDR1 LNHDA and CDR2 SQIVND (reference sequence). The ends were cut back, 5 bases at V and 10 bases at J, with 11 bases in the middle. The CDR3 runs to 11 residues.

V and J are TRBV25-1 and TRBJ2-7; 10 bases map to TRBD1. Losses at the gene ends were 6 bases for V and 3 bases for J; bases not matched to a gene: 5. The CDR3 totals 14 residues. CDR1 MGHDK and CDR2 SYGVNS come from the germline V gene. The CDR3 sequence is CASRDRGEVYEQYF. The CDR3 nucleotides read TGTGCCAGCAGGGACAGGGGGGAGGTCTACGAGCAGTACTTC.

The CDR3 loop reads CASNTERSYEQYF. CDR3 DNA: TGTGCCAGCAATACAGAGAGATCCTACGAGCAGTACTTC. This chain uses TRBV2 with TRBJ2-7; D is unclear. Trimming stripped 7 bases from V and 1 base from J, with 11 bases between. Germline-derived CDR1 and CDR2 are SNHLY and FYNNEI. The CDR3 has 13 amino acids.